This T cell receptor beta chain is drawn from a study of blood T cell repertoires in COVID-19. Study information: Whether acute or convalescent, the COVID-19 samples came from the United States, Italy and Spain.

How the authors handled the data: Estimation of nucleated cell counts relied on the amplification of reference gene primers. The repertoire was sequenced with immunoSEQ multiplex PCR; TCRdb's copy has only in-frame clones and lacks some. From that table come the V and J calls and clone size; the DNA was used to work out D and trimming. The sample carries about 170,000 clones, more than 75% recorded once. The sample taken for sequencing was peripheral blood. This clonotype was sampled from a man aged 50 or older who had recovered from COVID-19.

The CDR3 region is CASTPRQAGNSPLHF. The CDR3 DNA reads TGTGCCAGCACCCCTCGGCAGGCCGGAAATTCACCCCTCCACTTT. The gene calls are TRBV6-2 or TRBV6-3 and TRBJ1-6; D remains unclear. V lost 7 bases and J 7 bases, leaving 17 bases between the germline ends. The CDR3 totals 15 residues. CDR1 MNHEY and CDR2 SVGEGT come from the germline V gene.